This T cell receptor beta chain is from a study of cytomegalovirus exposure and HLA in healthy donors. Study in general: Inside one of the first data releases sat about 91 million unique TCRs taken from HLA-typed donors. General study results and limits: Analysis was carried out at a later point, and it linked a missense DCLRE1C variant to TCR beta V- and J-gene trimming. According to a later analysis, most TCR beta chains associated with CMV appeared HLA-restricted.

Notes on this clone: As yet, its antigen is unknown.

13 Jbeta primers and 60 Vbeta primers were used for the PCR. Some clones are missing from TCRdb's copy, which holds only in-frame ones; the method was immunoSEQ multiplex PCR. The profile shows about 63,000 clones, around 91% of them singletons. The germline V gene encodes CDR1 SGHNT and CDR2 YENEEA. The CDR3 consists of 15 residues. Trimming cost V 5 bases and J 2 bases; bases outside gene matches: 4. This sequence joins TRBV11-3 and TRBJ2-3; 10 bases map to TRBD1. The sequence derives from a woman aged 25 to 39 in good health and CMV-seropositive. The sample was PBMCs. The CDR3 region has the DNA TGTGCCAGCAGCCCCGGGACAGGGGACACAGATACGCAGTATTTT. Its translation: CASSPGTGDTDTQYF.